This T cell receptor beta chain stems from a study of Graves' ophthalmopathy and Graves' hyperthyroidism. V trimming: 3 bases; J trimming: 3 bases; junction bases outside the gene matches: 2. Germline CDR1 and CDR2: SGHTA and FQGNSA. This CDR3 is 14 amino acids long. RNA transcripts yielded amplified TCR beta CDR3 regions. The first-round RT-PCR employed HTBI primers together with the Qiagen OneStep RT-PCR kit. A multiplex PCR was then performed as the second round. TCRdb recomputed calls from the multiplex PCR reads with MiXCR, one row per CDR3 protein. Of about 740,000 distinct CDR3 sequences in the sample, 35% to 50% were seen once. Ophthalmopathy in the donors was of moderate-to-severe activity, with CAS ≥3, NOSPECS ≥4 and duration under 3 months. Symptoms, serum thyroxine and TRAb, thyroid ultrasound, and orbital computed tomography formed the diagnostic basis.

The V call is TRBV7-2, the J call TRBJ1-3; 7 bases map to TRBD1. The TCR comes from an adult man with Graves' ophthalmopathy. The sample comprised peripheral blood. CDR3 sequence: CASSFNRGGNTIYF. The CDR3 DNA reads TGTGCCAGCAGCTTTAACAGGGGTGGAAACACCATATATTTT.